The entry that follows covers one T cell receptor (beta chain) sequence. The CDR3 extends over 15 amino acids. V dropped 6 bases and J dropped 2; count of bases not matched to a gene: 7. The V gene's germline CDR1 is LNHNV and CDR2 YYDKDF (reference sequence). In the source study's methods: Nucleated cell counts were estimated from reference gene primer amplification. TCRdb's table, derived via immunoSEQ multiplex PCR, lists solely in-frame clones and lacks some. For V, J and clone size, that table is used; D and trimming come from the DNA. The data contain about 180,000 clones, about 86% of them seen just once; the ten biggest clones take up around 9%. The sample is drawn from a study of blood T cell repertoires in COVID-19. Study summary: Italy, Spain and the United States were the sources of the convalescent and acute COVID-19 samples. The cDNA or gDNA used as material had been derived from T cells, B-cell-depleted T cells, or PBMCs.

The sequencing sample was made of peripheral blood. The clonotype originates from a man aged 50 to 60 with active or convalescent COVID-19. The gene calls are TRBV15 and TRBJ2-3; TRBD1 agrees at 8 bases. The CDR3 nucleotides read TGTGCCACCAGTATGACAGGGGCCCTCACAGATACGCAGTATTTT. Its protein is CATSMTGALTDTQYF.